This TCR beta chain appears in the sequencing data of a study of shared clonotypes between healthy human individuals. CDR1 SGHTA and CDR2 FQGNSA come from the germline V gene. With 5 bases clipped from V and 6 bases from J, the junction kept 6 bases outside the gene matches. The length of the CDR3 is 14 residues. Only in-frame clones appear in the TCRdb table, and some are missing; sequencing was by immunoSEQ multiplex PCR. The top ten clones hold less than 15% of a sample with about 490,000 clones, around 80% of them seen once. What was sequenced was PBMCs. The receptor was derived from a woman between 35 and 50 years old in good health. Some clones in this sample may be carry-over from other donors' samples. The V gene is TRBV7-2, the J gene TRBJ2-5; 10 bases fit TRBD2. This CDR3 is CASSPRLAGQTQYF. The CDR3 DNA follows: TGTGCCAGCAGCCCCCGACTAGCGGGTCAGACCCAGTACTTC.